Shown below are 19 T cell receptor beta chains from a single sample sequenced in a study of PD-1 blockade in mismatch repair-deficient tumors. Assay used: immunoSEQ multiplex PCR; TCRdb lists only in-frame clones, some missing. The data show 40,000 to 60,000 clones, with over 65% seen just once and approximately 3.2% held by the top ten. The specimen comprised peripheral blood, sampled 4 weeks after starting pembrolizumab. The origin of the receptors is an adult with mismatch repair-deficient cancer.

The chain links TRBV6-5 to TRBJ1-5; 10 bases are a match to TRBD1. Germline V gives CDR1 MNHEY, CDR2 SVGAGI. Losses at the gene ends were 6 bases for V and 6 bases for J; bases not matched to a gene: 8. The CDR3 has 15 residues. The CDR3 coding sequence is TGTGCCAGCAGACCATTGACAGGGGGCATTCAGCCCCAGCATTTT. The encoded protein is CASRPLTGGIQPQHF.

The CDR3 region is CASSLSRAPNYGYTF. The CDR3 DNA is TGTGCCAGCAGCTTATCACGGGCACCTAACTATGGCTACACCTTC. The V and J genes are TRBV7-9 and TRBJ1-2; D call uncertain. CDR1 and CDR2 (germline): SEHNR, FQNEAQ (reference sequence). With 2 bases removed from V and 0 bases from J, the gap between germline ends came to 10 bases. This CDR3 region has 15 residues.

The chain carries TRBV5-5 and TRBJ1-1; D call uncertain. Germline CDR1 and CDR2: SGHKS and YYEKEE (reference sequence). The CDR3 is 11 residues long. The V gene lost 1 base and the J gene lost 3 bases, with 1 base spanning the gap. Here the CDR3 reads CASSLHTEAFF. The CDR3 DNA is TGTGCCAGCAGCTTGCACACTGAAGCTTTCTTT.

The V call is TRBV4-3, the J call TRBJ1-2, with 9 bases aligning to TRBD1. The germline CDR1 and CDR2 sequences are LGHNA and YSLEER. Unmatched junction bases numbered 3, after V lost 0 bases and J lost 4 bases. This CDR3 has 15 residues. CDR3 in amino acids: CASSQEQGAGYGYTF. CDR3 nucleotides: TGCGCCAGCAGCCAAGAACAGGGGGCAGGCTATGGCTACACCTTC.

The chain has TRBV29-1 and TRBJ1-2, with D maybe TRBD1 (6 bases). CDR3 length equals 15 residues. V gave up 4 bases and J gave up 0 bases, with 15 bases separating them. The germline CDR1 and CDR2 sequences are SQVTM and ANQGSEA. The CDR3 sequence is CSVGEGQGTNYGYTF. The CDR3 DNA reads as TGCAGCGTTGGGGAGGGGCAGGGGACTAACTATGGCTACACCTTC.

This clone was seen only a few times. The chain has TRBV5-4 and TRBJ2-1; 11 nucleotides agree with TRBD1. Germline assignment: CDR1 SGHNT and CDR2 YYREEE (reference sequence). V was pared by 4 bases and J by 6 bases, with 6 bases of the junction left unmatched. This CDR3 is 15 amino acids long. This CDR3 reads CASSVGQGGPNEQFF. The CDR3 bases are TGTGCCAGCAGCGTGGGACAGGGGGGACCCAATGAGCAGTTCTTC.

This clone was picked up a small number of times. The chain joins TRBV7-9 to TRBJ1-2; no clear D gene. The CDR3 covers 15 residues. The V end lost 1 base, the J end lost 1 base, and 10 bases lay between the germline ends. Germline CDR1 reads SEHNR; CDR2 reads FQNEAQ (reference sequence). CDR3 loop: CASSLEAWRNYGYTF. The CDR3, as DNA: TGTGCCAGCAGCTTAGAGGCCTGGCGTAACTATGGCTACACCTTC.

The chain is built from TRBV7-9 and TRBJ1-1; perhaps TRBD1 as D (5 bases). The CDR3 totals 13 residues. The germline gives CDR1 SEHNR, CDR2 FQNEAQ (reference sequence). V was pared by 5 bases and J by 7 bases, with 14 bases between. CDR3 region: CASSLVNGGEAFF. The CDR3 bases are TGTGCCAGCAGCCTGGTAAACGGGGGTGAAGCTTTCTTT. Together with reference TRBV7-9 and TRBJ1-1, the CDR3 gives the full variable domain: DTGVSQNPRHKITKRGQNVTFRCDPISEHNRLYWYRQTLGQGPEFLTYFQNEAQLEKSRLLSDRFSAERPKGSFSTLEIQRTEQGDSAMYLCASSLVNGGEAFFGQGTRLTVV.

The chain recombines TRBV7-8 with TRBJ2-2; the D gene is possibly TRBD1 (6 bases). The germline V gene has CDR1 SGHVS and CDR2 FQNEAQ. The CDR3 is made up of 17 amino acids. V lost 4 bases and J 8 bases, leaving 23 bases between the germline ends. The CDR3 protein is CASSSQEGHPKEGELFF. CDR3 DNA: TGTGCCAGCAGCTCCCAAGAGGGACACCCCAAGGAGGGGGAGCTGTTTTTT.

The chain recombines TRBV4-1 with TRBJ1-3; TRBD1 is a possible D gene (5 bases). CDR3 length: 19 amino acids. CDR1 is MGHRA and CDR2 is YSYEKL in the germline V gene. V lost 0 bases, J lost 0 bases, and 18 bases lay in between. The CDR3 loop reads CASSQEPRTTLYSGNTIYF. Here the CDR3 DNA reads TGCGCCAGCAGCCAAGAACCAAGGACAACTTTATACTCTGGAAACACCATATATTTT.

The CDR3 here is CASSLSADEAFF. The CDR3 coding sequence is TGTGCCAGCAGCTTATCGGCGGATGAAGCTTTCTTT. The rearrangement links TRBV11-3 to TRBJ1-1; the D is unclear. The CDR3 is made up of 12 amino acids. The V gene's germline CDR1 is SGHNT and CDR2 YENEEA. The germline V and J ends were trimmed by 2 bases and 7 bases, with 8 bases remaining between them.

The chain recombines TRBV6-5 with TRBJ2-5, with 9 bases that match TRBD2. J lost 5 bases, V lost 2 bases, and 6 bases had no gene match. CDR3 length: 15 residues. Germline CDR1 reads MNHEY; CDR2 reads SVGAGI. CDR3 sequence: CASSYGTSRWETQYF. CDR3 DNA: TGTGCCAGCAGTTACGGGACTAGCCGTTGGGAGACCCAGTACTTC.

In this sample, this clone turned up a few times. V usage is TRBV7-2 and J usage is TRBJ2-7, with no clear D. Per germline, CDR1 SGHTA and CDR2 FQGNSA. CDR3 length: 14 residues. V was shortened by 1 base and J by 3 bases, with 10 bases between the two germline ends. The CDR3 DNA is TGTGCCAGCAGCTTAGGCTCGGGCGGCTACGAGCAGTACTTC. It yields the protein CASSLGSGGYEQYF.

This clone was picked up one time. The chain recombines TRBV6-5 with TRBJ2-7, with 8 bases fitting TRBD1. This CDR3 spans 13 amino acids. Germline V gene lookup returns CDR1 MNHEY and CDR2 SVGAGI. The J segment lost 7 bases and the V segment lost 7 bases, leaving 9 bases of the junction unmatched. The CDR3 region has the DNA TGTGCCAGCACCCCCGGACAGGGCGGGGAGCAGTACTTC. It specifies CASTPGQGGEQYF.

This rearrangement joins TRBV12-5 to TRBJ1-2; no firm D call. Germline assignment: CDR1 LGHNT and CDR2 FRNRAP. The ends were cut back, 7 bases at V and 3 bases at J, with 15 bases in the middle. The CDR3 is 14 amino acids. CDR3 protein: CASAPQGPYYGYTF. CDR3 nucleotides: TGTGCTAGTGCCCCCCAAGGCCCTTACTATGGCTACACCTTC.

The count of this clone is one. This sequence joins TRBV7-8 and TRBJ2-3; 14 nucleotides agree with TRBD2. In germline, CDR1 is SGHVS, CDR2 FQNEAQ. J gave up 5 bases and V 5 bases, and 9 bases lay outside the gene matches. This CDR3 has 17 amino acids. The CDR3 sequence is CASSIPGLAGEEDTQYF. The CDR3 DNA sequence: TGTGCCAGCAGCATCCCGGGACTAGCGGGAGAAGAAGATACGCAGTATTTT.

The V and J genes are TRBV7-9 and TRBJ2-7; 7 nucleotides match TRBD1. Germline V gene data show CDR1 as SEHNR and CDR2 as FQNEAQ (reference sequence). The CDR3 sequence is 14 residues long. The V and J ends lost 4 bases and 5 bases, in that order; junction bases with no gene match: 8. The CDR3 region has the DNA TGTGCCAGCAGCTACGACCCGACAGGGAACGAGCAGTACTTC. Translation gives CASSYDPTGNEQYF.

The chain is built from TRBV11-2 and TRBJ2-7; 9 bases are shared with TRBD2. This CDR3 contains 14 residues. V lost 3 bases to trimming and J lost 4 bases; unmatched junction nucleotides: 4. The germline gives CDR1 SGHAT, CDR2 FQNNGV. DNA for the CDR3: TGTGCCAGCAGCTTTAGCGGGAGACAATACGAGCAGTACTTC. Protein: CASSFSGRQYEQYF.

J is TRBJ2-4 and V is TRBV6-5; D possibly uses TRBD1 or TRBD2 (6 bases each). CDR1 and CDR2 from the germline V gene are MNHEY and SVGAGI. The CDR3 is 15 residues long. The ends were cut back, 8 bases at V and 5 bases at J, with 19 bases in the middle. The CDR3 loop reads CASGAQQGGQNIQYF. The CDR3 nucleotides read TGTGCCAGCGGTGCCCAACAGGGAGGACAAAACATTCAGTACTTC.